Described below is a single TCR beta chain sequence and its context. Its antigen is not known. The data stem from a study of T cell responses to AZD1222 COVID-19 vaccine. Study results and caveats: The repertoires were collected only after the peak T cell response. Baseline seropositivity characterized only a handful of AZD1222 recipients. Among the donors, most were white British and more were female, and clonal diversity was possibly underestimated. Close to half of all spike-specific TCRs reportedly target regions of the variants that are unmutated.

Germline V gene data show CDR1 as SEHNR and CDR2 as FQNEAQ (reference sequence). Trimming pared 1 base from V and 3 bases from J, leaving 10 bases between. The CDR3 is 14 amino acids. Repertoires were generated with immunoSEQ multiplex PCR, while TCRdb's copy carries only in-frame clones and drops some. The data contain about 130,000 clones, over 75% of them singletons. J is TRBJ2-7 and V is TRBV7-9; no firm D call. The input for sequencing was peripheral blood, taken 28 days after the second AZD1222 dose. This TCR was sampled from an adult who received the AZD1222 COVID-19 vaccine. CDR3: CASSLGSADYEQYF. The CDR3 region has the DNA TGTGCCAGCAGCTTAGGGTCCGCAGACTACGAGCAGTACTTC.